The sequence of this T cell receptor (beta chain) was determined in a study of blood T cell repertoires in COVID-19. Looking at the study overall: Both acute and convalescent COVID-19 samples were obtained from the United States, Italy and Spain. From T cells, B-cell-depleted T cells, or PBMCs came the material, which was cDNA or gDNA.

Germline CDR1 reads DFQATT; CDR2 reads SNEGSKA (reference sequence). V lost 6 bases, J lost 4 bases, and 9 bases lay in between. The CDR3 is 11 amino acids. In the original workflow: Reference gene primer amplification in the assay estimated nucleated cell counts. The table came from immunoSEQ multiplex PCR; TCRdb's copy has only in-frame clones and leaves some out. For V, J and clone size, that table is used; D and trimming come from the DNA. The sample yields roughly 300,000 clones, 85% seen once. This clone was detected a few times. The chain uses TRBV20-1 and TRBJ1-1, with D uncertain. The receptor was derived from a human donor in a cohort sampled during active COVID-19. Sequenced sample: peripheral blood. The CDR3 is CSAGGSTEAFF. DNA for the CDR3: TGCAGTGCCGGCGGGAGCACTGAAGCTTTCTTT.